This entry lists 11 T cell receptor beta chains sequenced from one sample in a study of T cells after yellow fever vaccination. TCRdb ran MiXCR on the 5' RACE reads and lists one entry per CDR3 protein. This table has some 550,000 distinct CDR3 sequences, 15% to 20% appearing once. Sequenced here: PBMCs, sampled 15 days after the yellow fever booster vaccination. These receptors came from a man aged 30 to 39 who received the YFV17D yellow fever vaccine.

CDR3 in DNA: TGTGCCATCAGTGACAAAGGCGGTACTGAAGCTTTCTTT. This sequence encodes CAISDKGGTEAFF. The V call is TRBV10-3, the J call TRBJ1-1; D ambiguous. The CDR3 contains 13 residues. Trimming removed 3 bases at V and 5 bases at J, with 10 bases between. Per germline, CDR1 ENHRY and CDR2 SYGVKD.

The chain carries TRBV19 and TRBJ2-5, with 7 bases fitting TRBD1. After removal of 5 bases from V and 2 bases from J, the junction contained 2 bases not matched to a gene. The germline V gene has CDR1 LNHDA and CDR2 SQIVND (reference sequence). This CDR3 has 13 amino acids. CDR3 nucleotide sequence: TGTGCCAGTAGTGGGGACAGACAAGAGACCCAGTACTTC. It is translated as CASSGDRQETQYF.

This clonotype has only a few counts. The chain uses TRBV5-6 and TRBJ2-3, with D hard to call. CDR1 is SGHDT, CDR2 YYEEEE, per germline. Trimming stripped 2 bases from V and 0 bases from J, with 10 bases between. This CDR3 contains 15 residues. The CDR3 nucleotides are TGTGCCAGCAGCTTCTCAGTGACTAGCACAGATACGCAGTATTTT. It yields the protein CASSFSVTSTDTQYF. Combining the CDR3 with reference TRBV5-6 and TRBJ2-3 gives the whole variable domain DAGVTQSPTHLIKTRGQQVTLRCSPKSGHDTVSWYQQALGQGPQFIFQYYEEEERQRGNFPDRFSGHQFPNYSSELNVNALLLGDSALYLCASSFSVTSTDTQYFGPGTRLTVL.

This clonotype was recorded a few times. V gene TRBV10-3 combines with J gene TRBJ2-5, with TRBD1 matching over 7 bases. The CDR3 consists of 13 residues. Germline V gives CDR1 ENHRY, CDR2 SYGVKD. V shed 2 bases, J shed 3 bases, and the junction held 0 bases outside the gene matches. The DNA for the CDR3 is TGTGCCATCAGTGAGCAGGGGGAAGAGACCCAGTACTTC. It codes for CAISEQGEETQYF.

This clonotype was observed a few times. The V call is TRBV12-3 or TRBV12-4, the J call TRBJ2-5; 10 bases are a match to TRBD2. The V and J ends lost 6 bases and 5 bases, in that order; junction bases with no gene match: 12. The CDR3 totals 16 residues. CDR3 nucleotide sequence: TGTGCCAGCAGACGAAGGACTAGCGGAGGGGTGGAGACCCAGTACTTC. It encodes CASRRRTSGGVETQYF.

This clonotype was detected a few times. The chain recombines TRBV18 with TRBJ2-7, with 7 bases lining up with TRBD2. V was clipped by 0 bases and J by 6 bases; unmatched bases: 11. The CDR3 contains 16 residues. Per germline, CDR1 KGHSH and CDR2 LQKENI. CDR3 coding DNA: TGTGCCAGCTCACCACCGGCTCGGGGAGGGATTCTCGAGCAGTACTTC. It specifies CASSPPARGGILEQYF. The complete variable domain, with remaining parts taken from reference TRBV18 and TRBJ2-7, reads NAGVMQNPRHLVRRRGQEARLRCSPMKGHSHVYWYRQLPEEGLKFMVYLQKENIIDESGMPKERFSAEFPKEGPSILRIQQVVRGDSAAYFCASSPPARGGILEQYFGPGTRLTVT.

V gene TRBV7-3 combines with J gene TRBJ2-3, with 9 bases matching TRBD2. Trimming took 5 bases from V and 3 from J; bases not matched to a gene: 9. This CDR3 contains 16 residues. From germline, CDR1 is SGHTA and CDR2 FQGTGA. CDR3 sequence (DNA): TGTGCCAGCAGCAGAATGGCGGGAGGGACAACAGATACGCAGTATTTT. Encoded protein: CASSRMAGGTTDTQYF.

This clonotype was found a few times. The chain joins TRBV20-1 to TRBJ1-2; 8 nucleotides match TRBD1. The CDR3 runs 15 residues. Trimming at V came to 6 bases and at J to 3 bases, leaving 12 bases not matched to a gene. Germline V gene lookup returns CDR1 DFQATT and CDR2 SNEGSKA (reference sequence). Here the CDR3 reads CSAVRAGGADYGYTF. The CDR3 DNA reads TGCAGTGCCGTAAGGGCAGGGGGCGCTGACTATGGCTACACCTTC.

This clonotype was picked up a small number of times. The rearrangement links TRBV5-1 to TRBJ2-7, with D perhaps assigned TRBD1 or TRBD2 (6 bases each). In germline, CDR1 is SGHRS, CDR2 YFSETQ. V gave up 4 bases and J gave up 6 bases, with 20 bases separating them. The length of the CDR3 is 15 residues. The CDR3 here is CASSTEGVRGGEQYF. The CDR3, as DNA: TGCGCCAGCAGCACGGAGGGGGTCCGTGGCGGCGAGCAGTACTTC. The whole variable domain, filled in from reference TRBV5-1 and TRBJ2-7, reads KAGVTQTPRYLIKTRGQQVTLSCSPISGHRSVSWYQQTPGQGLQFLFEYFSETQRNKGNFPGRFSGRQFSNSRSEMNVSTLELGDSALYLCASSTEGVRGGEQYFGPGTRLTVT.

This clonotype has a single count. The rearrangement uses TRBV18 and TRBJ1-1, with a possible D match to TRBD1 (5 bases). V shed 5 bases and J shed 8 bases, with 12 bases lying between them. This CDR3 has 12 amino acids. CDR1 is KGHSH, CDR2 LQKENI, per germline. The CDR3 here is CASSSAAGEAFF. The DNA for the CDR3 is TGTGCCAGCTCATCCGCGGCAGGGGAAGCTTTCTTT.

The chain uses TRBV30 and TRBJ2-3, with 7 nucleotides matching TRBD2. The CDR3 has 15 amino acids. After removal of 1 base from V and 4 bases from J, the junction contained 8 bases not matched to a gene. Germline V gives CDR1 GTSNPN, CDR2 SVGIG (reference sequence). This chain's CDR3 is CAWSGPAGVPDTQYF. In DNA form, the CDR3 reads TGTGCCTGGAGTGGACCTGCGGGAGTCCCAGATACGCAGTATTTT.